Sequencing of this TCR beta chain was carried out in a study of T cell responses to AZD1222 COVID-19 vaccine. Data came from immunoSEQ multiplex PCR; TCRdb stores just in-frame clones and leaves some out. Of some 160,000 clones listed, around 88% are singletons. Germline V lookup: CDR1 LNHDA, CDR2 SQIVND (reference sequence). V lost 10 bases to trimming and J lost 4 bases, with 11 bases between them. The CDR3 consists of 12 residues. The starting material was peripheral blood, obtained 28 days after the second AZD1222 dose. This TCR came from an adult who received the AZD1222 COVID-19 vaccine. The chain joins TRBV19 to TRBJ2-1; D gene uncertain. In DNA form, the CDR3 reads TGTGCCACTGGCCTGGGGTACAATGAGCAGTTCTTC. This encodes CATGLGYNEQFF. The full variable domain, its missing parts supplied by reference TRBV19 and TRBJ2-1, is DGGITQSPKYLFRKEGQNVTLSCEQNLNHDAMYWYRQDPGQGLRLIYYSQIVNDFQKGDIAEGYSVSREKKESFPLTVTSAQKNPTAFYLCATGLGYNEQFFGPGTRLTVL.